This T cell receptor beta chain was documented in a study of shared clonotypes between healthy human individuals. Study background: Three plates each covered CD4 naive and memory; CD8 naive two, CD8 memory one. Overall study findings and caveats: Estimated richness was generally greater in naive than memory subsets.

Splitting of each subset's genomic DNA was done evenly across several immunoSEQ plates. The data were produced by immunoSEQ multiplex PCR, yet TCRdb's version contains in-frame clones alone and is incomplete. The sample holds approximately 95,000 clones, about two thirds seen once. In germline, CDR1 is SGHTS, CDR2 YDEGEE. The V gene end was trimmed by 8 bases and the J gene end by 4 bases; junction bases not matched to a gene: 6. The length of the CDR3 is 15 residues. As to this clone: Its cognate antigen is unknown.

This receptor was taken from a young man in good health. This chain joins TRBV5-8 and TRBJ1-4, with 12 bases identical to TRBD1. The sample taken for sequencing was memory CD8+ T cells sorted from blood. Subset in this sample: CD45RO+ cells pooled with CCR7-negative TemRA cells. The CDR3 protein is CASSGTGGHNEKLFF. CDR3 nucleotides: TGTGCCAGTTCCGGGACAGGGGGCCATAATGAAAAACTGTTTTTT.